The 24 T cell receptor beta chains below were found in one sample sequenced in a study of blood T cell repertoires in COVID-19. The assay was immunoSEQ multiplex PCR, and TCRdb's table has in-frame clones only and misses some. The table has roughly 60,000 clones, 80% to 90% seen once. Material: peripheral blood. The receptors originated from a man at least 80 years old with acute or convalescent COVID-19.

This clone was seen only a few times. This chain joins TRBV13 and TRBJ1-1, with 9 nucleotides matching TRBD1. CDR1 PRHDT and CDR2 FYEKMQ come from the germline V gene (reference sequence). The trim removed 3 bases at V and 4 bases at J, leaving 6 bases unmatched. The CDR3 has 15 amino acids. CDR3 nucleotide sequence: TGTGCCAGCAGCTTCCGACAGGGGGGGGCCACTGAAGCTTTCTTT. This codes for CASSFRQGGATEAFF.

This chain uses TRBV6-1 with TRBJ1-4, with D uncertain. Trimming removed 0 bases at V and 14 bases at J, with 4 bases between. The CDR3 length is 10 residues. The germline CDR1 and CDR2 sequences are MNHNS and SASEGT. Here the CDR3 reads CASSEAGLFF. CDR3 DNA: TGTGCCAGCAGTGAAGCCGGGCTGTTTTTT.

CDR3 in amino acids: CASSHRTGILGELFF. The CDR3 bases are TGCGCCAGCAGCCACCGGACAGGGATCCTCGGGGAGCTGTTTTTT. The chain has TRBV4-1 and TRBJ2-2, with TRBD1 identical over 8 bases. Germline V lookup: CDR1 MGHRA, CDR2 YSYEKL. After removal of 3 bases from V and 7 bases from J, the junction contained 7 bases not matched to a gene. CDR3 length equals 15 residues.

This chain uses TRBV21-1 with TRBJ1-5; the table calls TRBD1, which could not be checked here. TRBV21-1 is classified as a pseudogene. The CDR3 contains 14 residues. CDR3 DNA sequence: TGTGCCAGGATGACAGGGAAGGGCAATCAGCCCCAGCATTTT. This translates into CARMTGKGNQPQHF.

As DNA, the CDR3 is TGTGCCATCAGGTCCGGGACAGGGAACTACGAGCAGTACTTC. This gives the protein CAIRSGTGNYEQYF. The chain couples TRBV10-3 to TRBJ2-7; the match to TRBD1 covers 9 bases. The CDR3 runs 14 residues. Looked up from germline, CDR1 is ENHRY and CDR2 is SYGVKD. After removal of 6 bases from V and 3 bases from J, the junction contained 6 bases not matched to a gene.

J is TRBJ2-7 and V is TRBV27; 8 bases map to TRBD1. The germline gives CDR1 MNHEY, CDR2 SMNVEV (reference sequence). The CDR3 runs to 18 residues. With V trimmed by 0 bases and J by 0 bases, 10 bases remained unmatched. The CDR3 coding sequence is TGTGCCAGCAGTTTATCGCCACTCGGACAGGGAATCTCCTACGAGCAGTACTTC. Translated, it gives CASSLSPLGQGISYEQYF.

This clone was found once. The CDR3 region has the DNA TGTGCCAGCAGCTCATGGACAGGGTATGGCTACACCTTC. Translation gives CASSSWTGYGYTF. V and J are TRBV13 and TRBJ1-2; TRBD1 matches 8 bases. V shed 4 bases, J shed 5 bases, and the junction held 3 bases outside the gene matches. CDR1 is PRHDT and CDR2 is FYEKMQ in the germline V gene (reference sequence). The CDR3 consists of 13 residues.

The chain uses TRBV29-1 and TRBJ1-5; tentative D call: TRBD1 (6 bases). The CDR3 runs to 12 residues. Trimming pared 7 bases from V and 4 bases from J, leaving 11 bases between. Germline CDR1 is SQVTM and CDR2 is ANQGSEA. Here the CDR3 DNA reads TGCAGCGCGGGACACCTGAATCAGCCCCAGCATTTT. It specifies CSAGHLNQPQHF.

In regard to this clone: One junction end disagrees with the germline gene, perhaps due to a read error. This chain links TRBV7-7 with TRBJ2-5; D unresolved. Germline values: CDR1 SSHAT, CDR2 FNYEAQ (reference sequence). This CDR3 has 16 residues. CDR3 region: CASSFIKSSFQETQYF. In DNA form, the CDR3 reads TGTGCTAGCAGCTTTATTAAGAGTTCCTTCCAAGAGACCCAGTACTTC. Looking up the rest from reference TRBV7-7 and TRBJ2-5 gives the full variable domain: GAGVSQSPRYKVTKRGQDVTLRCDPISSHATLYWYQQALGQGPEFLTYFNYEAQPDKSGLPSDRFSAERPEGSISTLTIQRTEQRDSAMYRCASSFIKSSFQETQYFGPGTRLLVL.

The chain carries TRBV19 and TRBJ1-5, with TRBD1 matching over 7 bases. V lost 4 bases, J lost 4 bases, and 13 bases stayed unmatched. Per the germline V gene, CDR1 is LNHDA and CDR2 is SQIVND (reference sequence). This CDR3 is 17 amino acids long. The CDR3 loop is CASSNDRVRSINQPQHF. Written as DNA, the CDR3 is TGTGCCAGTAGTAACGACAGGGTAAGAAGCATAAATCAGCCCCAGCATTTT.

The gene calls are TRBV13 and TRBJ2-7; tentatively, D is TRBD1 (5 bases). Germline V CDR1 and CDR2: PRHDT, FYEKMQ (reference sequence). The germline V and J ends were trimmed by 1 base and 0 bases, with 19 bases remaining between them. CDR3 length: 18 residues. CDR3 coding DNA: TGTGCCAGCAGCTTAGAGGGGCTAAGGGAAGGGGCCTCCTACGAGCAGTACTTC. The encoded protein is CASSLEGLREGASYEQYF.

This clone is a singleton in its sample. This rearrangement joins TRBV18 to TRBJ1-5, with 8 bases identical to TRBD1. The V gene end was trimmed by 1 base and the J gene end by 5 bases; junction bases not matched to a gene: 4. The germline V gene encodes CDR1 KGHSH and CDR2 LQKENI. CDR3 length: 15 residues. CDR3 amino acids: CASSPQDREYQPQHF. In nucleotides, the CDR3 is TGTGCCAGCTCACCACAGGACAGGGAGTATCAGCCCCAGCATTTT.

The chain is built from TRBV30 and TRBJ2-5, with 10 positions matching TRBD2. Per the germline V gene, CDR1 is GTSNPN and CDR2 is SVGIG (reference sequence). The CDR3 consists of 17 residues. Unmatched junction bases numbered 11, after V lost 0 bases and J lost 4 bases. Here the CDR3 reads CAWSVRGSGGALETQYF. Here the CDR3 DNA reads TGTGCCTGGAGTGTACGAGGCAGCGGGGGGGCCCTAGAGACCCAGTACTTC.

V and J are TRBV10-3 and TRBJ1-1; 7 nucleotides line up with TRBD1. V gave up 4 bases and J gave up 4 bases; unmatched junction bases: 9. Per the germline V gene, CDR1 is ENHRY and CDR2 is SYGVKD. The CDR3 has 15 amino acids. The CDR3: CAISGSGGMGTEAFF. The CDR3 bases are TGTGCCATCAGTGGCTCAGGGGGAATGGGCACTGAAGCTTTCTTT.

The gene calls are TRBV6-5 and TRBJ1-1; the D gene is possibly TRBD1 (6 bases). V shed 2 bases and J shed 2 bases, with 15 bases lying between them. Germline CDR1 reads MNHEY; CDR2 reads SVGAGI. The CDR3 runs to 16 residues. The CDR3 is CASSYGRGGLNTEAFF. The DNA for the CDR3 is TGTGCCAGCAGTTACGGGCGGGGGGGGCTAAACACTGAAGCTTTCTTT.

The chain carries TRBV4-1 and TRBJ2-5; 11 nucleotides line up with TRBD2. Per the germline V gene, CDR1 is MGHRA and CDR2 is YSYEKL. The CDR3 totals 18 residues. V lost 0 bases and J lost 3; bases outside the gene matches: 9. The CDR3 nucleotides read TGCGCCAGCAGCCAAGAAAGGAATAGCGGGGGGGTAAAAGAGACCCAGTACTTC. It specifies CASSQERNSGGVKETQYF.

The rearrangement joins TRBV20-1 to TRBJ1-2; D unresolved. Germline V lookup: CDR1 DFQATT, CDR2 SNEGSKA (reference sequence). The CDR3 contains 13 residues. V lost 3 bases and J 8 bases, leaving 16 bases between the germline ends. Written as DNA, the CDR3 is TGCAGTGCTAGTGGGCAGACTATACGGGGCTACACCTTC. Translation: CSASGQTIRGYTF.

This rearrangement joins TRBV2 to TRBJ1-6; D unclear. Deletions cut 6 bases from V and 10 bases from J, with 16 bases between. The CDR3 runs to 14 residues. Germline assignment: CDR1 SNHLY and CDR2 FYNNEI. The DNA for the CDR3 is TGTGCCAGCAGCGCAGGTTATTCCCTGTCACCCCTCCACTTT. It specifies CASSAGYSLSPLHF.

The V call is TRBV6-2 or TRBV6-3, the J call TRBJ2-4, with 9 bases matching TRBD2. The CDR3 is 16 residues long. Germline trimming cut 6 bases from V and 9 bases from J; bases unmatched to any gene: 15. From germline, CDR1 is MNHEY and CDR2 SVGEGT. This CDR3 is CASSRTPSGTSIIQYF. Here the CDR3 DNA reads TGTGCCAGCAGCCGGACCCCCTCCGGGACTAGCATCATTCAGTACTTC.

This clone was detected only a few times. V and J are TRBV29-1 and TRBJ1-2, with 7 bases fitting TRBD1. Germline CDR1 is SQVTM and CDR2 is ANQGSEA. The CDR3 is 14 residues long. Trimming cost V 3 bases and J 5 bases; bases outside gene matches: 9. CDR3 sequence (DNA): TGCAGCGTTGATGGGACCGGGACAGTATATGGCTACACCTTC. Translated, it gives CSVDGTGTVYGYTF.

V usage is TRBV6-5 and J usage is TRBJ1-3, with TRBD1 matching over 10 bases. The CDR3 has 16 amino acids. Germline V gene data show CDR1 as MNHEY and CDR2 as SVGAGI. V lost 2 bases to trimming and J lost 0 bases; unmatched junction nucleotides: 1. The CDR3 loop is CASSYGQGGSGNTIYF. The CDR3 DNA reads as TGTGCCAGCAGTTACGGACAGGGGGGCTCTGGAAACACCATATATTTT.

This clone appeared a single time. The chain uses TRBV9 and TRBJ1-2, with D uncertain. Germline CDR1 SGDLS, CDR2 YYNGEE. The CDR3 is made up of 14 amino acids. Trimming removed 0 bases from V and 4 bases from J, with 10 bases in between. The DNA for the CDR3 is TGTGCCAGCAGCGTAGAGGAGGACCGCTATGGCTACACCTTC. This translates into CASSVEEDRYGYTF.

This clone appeared a single time. The CDR3 region is CASSSTDRLNEKLFF. Written as DNA, the CDR3 is TGCGCCAGCAGCTCGACAGACAGACTTAATGAAAAACTGTTTTTT. The chain links TRBV5-1 to TRBJ1-4; possible D gene TRBD1, 5 bases. Per the germline V gene, CDR1 is SGHRS and CDR2 is YFSETQ. Trimming left V 3 bases short and J 4 bases short, with 13 bases between. There are 15 residues in the CDR3.

The CDR3 loop reads CASSYNFGNDRAGTEAFF. The CDR3 nucleotides are TGTGCCAGCAGCTATAACTTCGGAAATGACAGGGCGGGCACTGAAGCTTTCTTT. J is TRBJ1-1 and V is TRBV7-8; 7 bases agree with TRBD1. In germline, CDR1 is SGHVS, CDR2 FQNEAQ. The CDR3 totals 18 residues. Trimming took 4 bases from V and 4 from J; bases not matched to a gene: 18.